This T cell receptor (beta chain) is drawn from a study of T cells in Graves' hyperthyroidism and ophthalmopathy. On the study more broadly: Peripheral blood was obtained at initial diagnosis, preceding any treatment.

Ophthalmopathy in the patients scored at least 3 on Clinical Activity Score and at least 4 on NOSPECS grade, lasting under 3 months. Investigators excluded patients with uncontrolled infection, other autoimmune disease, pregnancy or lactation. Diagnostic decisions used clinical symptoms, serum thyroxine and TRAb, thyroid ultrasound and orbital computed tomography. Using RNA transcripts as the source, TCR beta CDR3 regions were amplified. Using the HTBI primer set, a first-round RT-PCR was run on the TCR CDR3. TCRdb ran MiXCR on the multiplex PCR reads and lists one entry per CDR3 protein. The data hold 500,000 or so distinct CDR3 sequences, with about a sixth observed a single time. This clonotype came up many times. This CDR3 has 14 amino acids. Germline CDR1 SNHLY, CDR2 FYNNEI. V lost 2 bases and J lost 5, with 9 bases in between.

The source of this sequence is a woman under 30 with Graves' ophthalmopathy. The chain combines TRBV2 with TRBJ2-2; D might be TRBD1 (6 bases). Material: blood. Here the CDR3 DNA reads TGTGCCAGCAGTGAAACAGGGTTTACCGGGGAGCTGTTTTTT. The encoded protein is CASSETGFTGELFF.